The 16 T cell receptor beta chains below all came from one sample that was sequenced in a study of T cell responses to AZD1222 COVID-19 vaccine. Some clones are missing from TCRdb's copy, which holds only in-frame ones; the method was immunoSEQ multiplex PCR. The sample has 150,000 to 200,000 clones; roughly 92% are singletons. The starting material was peripheral blood, obtained on day 0 of AZD1222 vaccination. These TCRs come from an adult in good health.

This sequence joins TRBV7-3 and TRBJ2-1, with D possibly matching TRBD1 (5 bases). Germline V gene data show CDR1 as SGHTA and CDR2 as FQGTGA. The CDR3 consists of 12 residues. V was trimmed by 5 bases and J by 6 bases, leaving 8 bases between them. The CDR3 nucleotides are TGTGCCAGCAGCAACCAGGGCAATGAGCAGTTCTTC. This translates into CASSNQGNEQFF.

This clone was detected only once. V usage is TRBV18 and J usage is TRBJ2-7; 8 bases are shared with TRBD1. The germline gives CDR1 KGHSH, CDR2 LQKENI. The CDR3 spans 14 residues. V lost 6 bases and J lost 7; bases outside the gene matches: 11. Here the CDR3 DNA reads TGTGCCAGCTCTCAGGCAGGGGGCTACTTTGAGCAGTACTTC. This gives the protein CASSQAGGYFEQYF.

V and J are TRBV9 and TRBJ1-6; 11 nucleotides match TRBD1. Germline V CDR1 and CDR2: SGDLS, YYNGEE. The CDR3 has 15 amino acids. With 3 bases clipped from V and 8 bases from J, the junction kept 4 bases outside the gene matches. The CDR3, as DNA: TGTGCCAGCAGCGCTGGACAGGGGGCGGATTCACCCCTCCACTTT. It codes for CASSAGQGADSPLHF. Supplemented by reference TRBV9 and TRBJ1-6, the full variable domain reads DSGVTQTPKHLITATGQRVTLRCSPRSGDLSVYWYQQSLDQGLQFLIQYYNGEERAKGNILERFSAQQFPDLHSELNLSSLELGDSALYFCASSAGQGADSPLHFGNGTRLTVT.

This chain connects TRBV6-2 or TRBV6-3 to TRBJ1-1, with D uncertain. Between the trimmed V and J ends, which lost 0 bases and 1 base, there was a span of 9 bases. The CDR3 extends over 15 amino acids. The germline CDR1 and CDR2 sequences are MNHEY and SVGEGT. The CDR3 DNA reads as TGTGCCAGCAGTTACTCAGCTGTATCGAACACTGAAGCTTTCTTT. This codes for CASSYSAVSNTEAFF.

V usage is TRBV3-1 (or the pseudogene TRBV3-2) and J usage is TRBJ1-5, with D possibly being TRBD1 (6 bases). Trimming pared 6 bases from V and 3 bases from J, leaving 15 bases between. Germline V gene lookup returns CDR1 LGHDT and CDR2 YNNKEL (reference sequence). CDR3 size: 15 residues. CDR3 residues: CASSKGGGVNQPQHF. The CDR3 DNA reads as TGTGCCAGCAGTAAAGGAGGGGGAGTCAATCAGCCCCAGCATTTT.

This chain joins TRBV18 and TRBJ1-1, with no clear D. CDR1 KGHSH and CDR2 LQKENI come from the germline V gene. This CDR3 is built from 16 residues. V lost 3 bases and J 2 bases, leaving 16 bases between the germline ends. The CDR3: CASSPTPGQFNTEAFF. The CDR3 DNA reads as TGTGCCAGCTCACCTACGCCTGGGCAGTTCAACACTGAAGCTTTCTTT.

The CDR3 sequence: CASNPVLGSYEQYF. The CDR3 DNA sequence: TGTGCCAGCAATCCGGTCCTGGGGTCCTACGAGCAGTACTTC. This chain links TRBV5-8 with TRBJ2-7, with no clear D. Trimming took off 6 bases at V and 1 base at J, with 14 bases between the two ends. CDR1 SGHTS and CDR2 YDEGEE come from the germline V gene. There are 14 residues in the CDR3.

This clone appeared a single time. The chain carries TRBV9 and TRBJ2-7; maybe TRBD2 (6 bases). Germline V gene lookup returns CDR1 SGDLS and CDR2 YYNGEE. The ends were cut back, 0 bases at V and 0 bases at J, with 10 bases in the middle. The CDR3 extends over 15 amino acids. The DNA for the CDR3 is TGTGCCAGCAGCGTAGAGGGACTGAACTCCTACGAGCAGTACTTC. It is translated as CASSVEGLNSYEQYF.

The chain combines TRBV5-1 with TRBJ2-1; TRBD1 matches 7 bases. Germline CDR1 is SGHRS and CDR2 is YFSETQ. V lost 4 bases, J lost 5 bases, and 21 bases stayed unmatched. The CDR3 is 19 residues long. The CDR3 coding sequence is TGCGCCAGCAGCCCGGACCCCACGGTGGTGAGGGGGCGCGACAATGAGCAGTTCTTC. Amino acid sequence: CASSPDPTVVRGRDNEQFF. Complete variable domain (other parts from reference TRBV5-1 and TRBJ2-1): KAGVTQTPRYLIKTRGQQVTLSCSPISGHRSVSWYQQTPGQGLQFLFEYFSETQRNKGNFPGRFSGRQFSNSRSEMNVSTLELGDSALYLCASSPDPTVVRGRDNEQFFGPGTRLTVL.

This chain links TRBV5-1 with TRBJ2-1, with D perhaps TRBD1 (6 bases). Germline V CDR1 and CDR2: SGHRS, YFSETQ. The CDR3 contains 16 residues. Trimming took off 1 base at V and 0 bases at J, with 11 bases between the two ends. For the CDR3, the DNA is TGCGCCAGCAGCTTGACAGGGACCTACTCCTACAATGAGCAGTTCTTC. It translates to CASSLTGTYSYNEQFF.

The CDR3 reads CASSGLGGDNYNEQFF. Here the CDR3 DNA reads TGTGCCAGCAGCGGCTTGGGGGGGGACAATTACAATGAGCAGTTCTTC. The chain recombines TRBV3-1 (or the pseudogene TRBV3-2) with TRBJ2-1; a weak D match, TRBD2 (7 bases). This CDR3 contains 16 residues. Deletions cut 5 bases from V and 4 bases from J, with 18 bases between. Germline CDR1 is LGHDT and CDR2 is YNNKEL (reference sequence).

The rearrangement joins TRBV12-3 or TRBV12-4 to TRBJ1-5, with D hard to call. V was pared by 5 bases and J by 3 bases, with 8 bases between. The CDR3 loop spans 13 amino acids. In nucleotides, the CDR3 is TGTGCCAGCAGTATCGGATACAATCAGCCCCAGCATTTT. Residues: CASSIGYNQPQHF.

The rearrangement links TRBV10-3 to TRBJ2-1; the match to TRBD1 covers 7 bases. Germline-derived CDR1 and CDR2 are ENHRY and SYGVKD. Unmatched junction bases numbered 15, after V lost 6 bases and J lost 4 bases. The CDR3 length is 17 residues. The CDR3 protein is CAISAYERGPGYNEQFF. The CDR3 coding sequence is TGTGCCATCAGCGCCTACGAGAGGGGGCCGGGATACAATGAGCAGTTCTTC.

The CDR3 DNA follows: TGTGCCAGCAGCTCTTGGACGGGGAAGCGAGCTTTCTTT. Its protein is CASSSWTGKRAFF. The V gene is TRBV21-1, the J gene TRBJ1-1. TRBV21-1 is termed a pseudogene. The CDR3 spans 13 residues.

The chain carries TRBV20-1 and TRBJ1-1; D gene ambiguous. In germline, CDR1 is DFQATT, CDR2 SNEGSKA (reference sequence). V was trimmed by 2 bases and J by 7 bases, leaving 8 bases between them. The CDR3 totals 11 residues. The CDR3 bases are TGCAGTGCTAGAAACGTAGGTGAAGCTTTCTTT. Translated, it gives CSARNVGEAFF.

This clone was detected only once. The chain combines TRBV19 with TRBJ1-4; possibly TRBD1 for D (5 bases). This CDR3 has 14 amino acids. V lost 5 bases to trimming and J lost 10 bases, with 17 bases between them. Looked up from germline, CDR1 is LNHDA and CDR2 is SQIVND (reference sequence). The CDR3 loop is CASSPRSSGGKLFF. The CDR3 nucleotides read TGTGCCAGTAGTCCGCGCAGTTCGGGGGGAAAACTGTTTTTT.